Described below is a single T cell receptor (beta chain) sequence and its context. What it recognizes is unknown. Template material for amplifying TCR beta CDR3 regions consisted of RNA transcripts. RT-PCR in the first round (using the HTBI primer set) targeted the TCR CDR3. TCRdb re-derived calls from the multiplex PCR reads in MiXCR, one entry per CDR3 protein. The table records roughly 290,000 distinct CDR3 sequences, approximately 14% of them present only once. This entry belongs to a study of T cells in Graves' hyperthyroidism and ophthalmopathy. Study conclusions and caveats: Through a model of 13 V-J features, ophthalmopathy was separated from stable hyperthyroidism.

Germline CDR1 is SGHRS and CDR2 is YFSETQ. The CDR3 loop spans 15 amino acids. J gave up 7 bases and V 4 bases, and 8 bases lay outside the gene matches. Sequenced sample: blood. V usage is TRBV5-1 and J usage is TRBJ2-1, with 10 bases that match TRBD1. This clonotype was obtained from a woman between 40 and 50 years old with Graves' hyperthyroidism. The CDR3 protein is CASSKTGGRENEQFF. The CDR3 region has the DNA TGCGCCAGCAGCAAGACAGGGGGCCGGGAAAATGAGCAGTTCTTC.